These 27 T cell receptor beta chains originate from one sample sequenced in a study of T cell clonality in common variable immunodeficiency. Some clones are missing from TCRdb's copy, which holds only in-frame ones; the method was immunoSEQ multiplex PCR. The sample is made up of under 60,000 clones, none counted only once. The sample consisted of peripheral blood mononuclear cells. The receptor source for this set is a person between 18 and 75 years old in good health.

This clone showed up many times. Read coverage stops 3 residues before the CDR3 terminus; the germline J gene supplies the remainder. The gene calls are TRBV19 and TRBJ2-1; 8 nucleotides line up with TRBD2. Trimming at V came to 3 bases and at J to 6 bases, leaving 7 bases not matched to a gene. The CDR3 covers 15 residues. CDR1 is LNHDA and CDR2 is SQIVND in the germline V gene (reference sequence). The sequenced CDR3 bases are TGTGCCAGTAGTATTCCTACTAGCGGCGGCAATGAG. Protein: CASSIPTSGGNE. The entire CDR3 protein is CASSIPTSGGNEQFF. Together with reference TRBV19 and TRBJ2-1, the CDR3 gives the full variable domain: DGGITQSPKYLFRKEGQNVTLSCEQNLNHDAMYWYRQDPGQGLRLIYYSQIVNDFQKGDIAEGYSVSREKKESFPLTVTSAQKNPTAFYLCASSIPTSGGNEQFFGPGTRLTVL.

In this sample, this clone turned up many times. The CDR3 reads CASSGEQGAEQFF. Incomplete CDR3 DNA: TGTGCCAGCAGTGGAGAACAGGGCGCTGAG. The J gene is TRBJ2-1, the V gene TRBV6-4, with D maybe TRBD1 (6 bases). The read finishes 3 residues shy of the CDR3 end, and the germline J gene is used to complete it. Germline V gives CDR1 MRHNA, CDR2 SNTAGT. The CDR3 loop spans 13 amino acids. With 4 bases removed from V and 9 bases from J, the gap between germline ends came to 13 bases.

This clone has ten or more counts. With the read ending 3 residues before the CDR3 end, the germline J gene is used to fill in that end. V and J are TRBV11-2 and TRBJ2-1; 7 nucleotides line up with TRBD2. Looked up from germline, CDR1 is SGHAT and CDR2 is FQNNGV. J gave up 4 bases and V 5 bases, and 5 bases lay outside the gene matches. The CDR3 length is 14 residues. The sequenced CDR3 bases are TGTGCCAGCAGCCCCCAGGGACTATACAATGAG. It translates to CASSPQGLYNE. The complete CDR3 sequence is CASSPQGLYNEQFF.

This clone occurred many times. The CDR3 is cut off 3 residues early in the read; its end comes from the germline J gene. V usage is TRBV2 and J usage is TRBJ1-2, with D tentatively TRBD1 (6 bases). This CDR3 is built from 17 residues. Germline loops: CDR1 SNHLY, CDR2 FYNNEI. The V gene lost 3 bases and the J gene lost 2 bases, with 19 bases spanning the gap. CDR3 region: CASSDPRQVLRNYGYTF. CDR3 DNA, as far as it was read: TGTGCCAGCAGTGATCCTAGACAGGTTCTCAGAAACTATGGC.

This clone occurred many times. The read halts 3 residues ahead of the CDR3 end, with the missing end drawn from the germline J gene. This chain links TRBV7-9 with TRBJ2-1, with 8 positions matching TRBD2. CDR3 length: 15 amino acids. Germline assignment: CDR1 SEHNR and CDR2 FQNEAQ (reference sequence). Trimming cost V 4 bases and J 4 bases; bases outside gene matches: 6. CDR3: CASSSAGGPYNEQFF. The CDR3 DNA, read in part, is TGTGCCAGCAGCTCCGCGGGAGGACCTTACAATGAG.

This clone was picked up many times. The read gets to within 3 residues of the CDR3 end, and the germline J gene fills in the rest. The chain employs TRBV18 and TRBJ2-7, with D perhaps matching TRBD2 (6 bases). There are 13 residues in the CDR3. Trimming took 2 bases from V and 3 from J, leaving 8 bases between them. Per the germline V gene, CDR1 is KGHSH and CDR2 is LQKENI. The sequenced part of the CDR3 DNA is TGTGCCAGCTCACCAGCTAGCGACTACGAG. Protein product: CASSPASDYE. The entire CDR3 protein is CASSPASDYEQYF.

This clone was seen at least ten times. The CDR3 end is not reached by the read, which stops 3 residues before it; the germline J gene fills it in. The chain uses TRBV19 and TRBJ2-5, with TRBD2 matching over 13 bases. Per the germline V gene, CDR1 is LNHDA and CDR2 is SQIVND (reference sequence). V lost 3 bases to trimming and J lost 2 bases; unmatched junction nucleotides: 9. The CDR3 has 18 residues. CDR3 region: CASSIGLAGAGAQETQYF. Incomplete CDR3 DNA: TGTGCCAGTAGTATCGGACTAGCGGGAGCGGGGGCGCAAGAGACC.

This clone was detected ten times or more. The DNA ends 3 residues before the CDR3 does, and the rest of the CDR3 is filled in from the germline J gene. This sequence joins TRBV5-5 and TRBJ1-1; D is perhaps TRBD1 (5 bases). The CDR3 loop spans 15 amino acids. The V end lost 1 base, the J end lost 0 bases, and 10 bases lay between the germline ends. Looked up from germline, CDR1 is SGHKS and CDR2 is YYEKEE (reference sequence). Partial CDR3 DNA: TGTGCCAGCAGCTTGCTGAGACAGATGAACACTGAA. Translation: CASSLLRQMNTE. The entire CDR3 sequence reads CASSLLRQMNTEAFF.

This clone was counted only a few times. From the germline J gene comes the end of the CDR3, since the read stops 3 residues before it. V usage is TRBV7-9 and J usage is TRBJ1-2; the D gene is possibly TRBD1 (5 bases). The germline V gene has CDR1 SEHNR and CDR2 FQNEAQ (reference sequence). The CDR3 is 15 amino acids. Trimming pared 0 bases from V and 6 bases from J, leaving 14 bases between. CDR3 in amino acids: CASSLAFGGLHGYTF. The CDR3 bases that were read are TGTGCCAGCAGCTTAGCGTTTGGGGGGTTGCATGGC.

In this sample, this clone turned up many times. The read halts 3 residues ahead of the CDR3 end, with the missing end drawn from the germline J gene. This chain joins TRBV2 and TRBJ1-5, with 7 positions matching TRBD1. Unmatched junction bases numbered 5, after V lost 5 bases and J lost 1 base. CDR1 and CDR2 from the germline V gene are SNHLY and FYNNEI. CDR3 size: 15 residues. This CDR3 reads CASSSGQASNQPQHF. Partial CDR3 DNA: TGTGCCAGCAGTTCTGGACAGGCGAGCAATCAGCCC.

At least ten counts were recorded for this clone. The read finishes 3 residues shy of the CDR3 end, and the germline J gene is used to complete it. This sequence joins TRBV30 and TRBJ1-1; the match to TRBD1 covers 7 bases. CDR1 and CDR2 (germline): GTSNPN, SVGIG (reference sequence). The CDR3 length is 14 residues. V lost 4 bases and J lost 5; bases outside the gene matches: 10. CDR3 in amino acids: CAWKGEGARTEAFF. The part of the CDR3 DNA that was read is TGTGCCTGGAAGGGTGAGGGGGCGCGAACTGAA.

In this sample, this clone turned up many times. The CDR3 extends 3 residues past the end of the read, so its final part is completed from the germline J gene. The V call is TRBV19, the J call TRBJ2-1, with D hard to call. CDR1 LNHDA and CDR2 SQIVND come from the germline V gene (reference sequence). Trimming took 8 bases from V and 0 from J, leaving 14 bases between them. The CDR3 is made up of 15 amino acids. CDR3 residues: CASSLIESSYNEQFF. The CDR3 bases that were read are TGTGCCAGTTCTTTAATAGAGAGCTCCTACAATGAG.

There are many counts of this clone. The observed sequence ends 3 residues before the CDR3 terminus, with the missing tail filled in from the germline J gene. The chain uses TRBV29-1 and TRBJ2-1, with D perhaps TRBD1 (5 bases). V gave up 4 bases and J gave up 1 base, with 8 bases separating them. Germline V gene lookup returns CDR1 SQVTM and CDR2 ANQGSEA. This CDR3 is 13 amino acids long. The DNA read from the CDR3 is TGCAGCGTTGTAGGGGTATCCTACAATGAG. It codes for CSVVGVSYNE. The whole CDR3 region reads CSVVGVSYNEQFF.

Worth noting for this clone: The read ends 3 residues shy of where the CDR3 ends; the end is completed using the germline J gene. The chain joins TRBV11-3 to TRBJ2-1; D perhaps matches TRBD1 (6 bases). Germline loops: CDR1 SGHNT, CDR2 YENEEA. Trimming removed 6 bases at V and 9 bases at J, with 15 bases between. The CDR3 sequence is 13 residues long. CDR3 in amino acids: CASRRGQTAEQFF. The DNA read from the CDR3 is TGTGCCAGCAGGAGAGGACAGACGGCTGAG.

Many counts were recorded for this clone. The read stops 3 residues short of the end of the CDR3; the missing end is completed from the germline J gene. The gene calls are TRBV6-2 or TRBV6-3 and TRBJ2-3; 7 positions agree with TRBD1. The junction had 9 bases not matched to a gene; V was cut back by 7 bases and J by 2 bases. Germline V gene sequence: CDR1 MNHEY, CDR2 SVGEGT. This CDR3 is 15 amino acids long. CDR3 DNA (partial): TGTGCCAGCATCAAGACGGGACAGAACACAGATACG. Its translation: CASIKTGQNTDT. The entire CDR3 is CASIKTGQNTDTQYF.

The CDR3 bases that were read are TGTGCCAGCAGCCCACCCGGGAGTGGGGCCAACGTG. It translates to CASSPPGSGANV. The full CDR3 is CASSPPGSGANVLFF. The V and J genes are TRBV7-3 and TRBJ2-2, with a tentative D call TRBD2 (6 bases). The CDR3 end falls 3 residues outside the read, so it is completed with the germline J gene. The CDR3 is 15 residues long. CDR1 and CDR2 from the germline V gene are SGHTA and FQGTGA.

This clone came up a few times. Read data end 3 residues before the CDR3 end; the end is taken from the germline J gene. V and J are TRBV11-2 and TRBJ2-1; 8 nucleotides match TRBD2. The CDR3 is 14 amino acids. Trimming removed 5 bases from V and 7 bases from J; junction bases left unmatched: 7. Germline V lookup: CDR1 SGHAT, CDR2 FQNNGV. The CDR3 DNA, read in part, is TGTGCCAGCAGCCCTCCAGCGGGAGTAAATGAG. Residues: CASSPPAGVNE. The full CDR3 protein reads CASSPPAGVNEQFF.

This clone was detected ten times or more. The read is 3 residues too short to cover the CDR3 end, so that end is filled in from the germline J gene. The chain uses TRBV7-3 and TRBJ2-7, with D maybe TRBD1 (6 bases). The CDR3 totals 13 residues. Germline V CDR1 and CDR2: SGHTA, FQGTGA. V shed 2 bases and J shed 6 bases, with 11 bases lying between them. The sequenced CDR3 bases are TGTGCCAGCAGCTTACCAGGGGAACGCGAG. This gives the protein CASSLPGERE. The CDR3 in full is CASSLPGEREQYF.

There are many counts of this clone. The DNA ends 3 residues before the CDR3 does, and the rest of the CDR3 is filled in from the germline J gene. The chain uses TRBV29-1 and TRBJ2-2; 10 positions agree with TRBD1. The ends lost 7 bases at V and 6 bases at J; junction bases unmatched: 5. Per germline, CDR1 SQVTM and CDR2 ANQGSEA. The CDR3 loop spans 13 amino acids. The sequenced part of the CDR3 DNA is TGCAGCGGAAGACAGGGGGCTGCCGGGGAG. This encodes CSGRQGAAGE. The whole CDR3 region reads CSGRQGAAGELFF.

This clone was seen ten or more times. The read is 3 residues too short to cover the CDR3 end, so that end is filled in from the germline J gene. The chain links TRBV5-4 to TRBJ2-1, with 11 bases lining up with TRBD1. The CDR3 has 15 residues. Germline V gene lookup returns CDR1 SGHNT and CDR2 YYREEE (reference sequence). The ends lost 4 bases at V and 7 bases at J; junction bases unmatched: 7. This CDR3 is CASSAGTGGGNEQFF. The CDR3 DNA, read in part, is TGTGCCAGCAGCGCGGGGACAGGGGGAGGAAATGAG. The full variable domain, with the rest looked up from reference TRBV5-4 and TRBJ2-1, is ETGVTQSPTHLIKTRGQQVTLRCSSQSGHNTVSWYQQALGQGPQFIFQYYREEENGRGNFPPRFSGLQFPNYSSELNVNALELDDSALYLCASSAGTGGGNEQFFGPGTRLTVL.

The sample holds many counts of this clone. With the read ending 3 residues before the CDR3 end, the germline J gene is used to fill in that end. This chain uses TRBV2 with TRBJ2-2; 8 positions agree with TRBD2. J lost 6 bases, V lost 7 bases, and 10 bases had no gene match. This CDR3 comprises 15 residues. The V gene's germline CDR1 is SNHLY and CDR2 FYNNEI. This chain's CDR3 is CASTQRTSSSGELFF. CDR3 DNA (partial): TGTGCCAGCACCCAGCGGACTAGCAGTTCCGGGGAG.

This clone was seen at least ten times. The read gets to within 3 residues of the CDR3 end, and the germline J gene fills in the rest. The chain uses TRBV13 and TRBJ1-1; 10 bases are a match to TRBD1. The germline V gene has CDR1 PRHDT and CDR2 FYEKMQ (reference sequence). This CDR3 spans 14 amino acids. CDR3 amino acids: CASSFGDRGRGAFF. The sequenced part of the CDR3 DNA is TGTGCCAGCAGCTTCGGGGACAGGGGTAGGGGA.

This clone occurred many times. Read data end 3 residues before the CDR3 end; the end is taken from the germline J gene. The same CDR3 is also encoded by other DNA sequences in this sample. The chain recombines TRBV7-9 with TRBJ2-3; D may be TRBD1 (5 bases). With 3 bases removed from V and 2 bases from J, the gap between germline ends came to 9 bases. This CDR3 is 14 amino acids long. Germline V gene sequence: CDR1 SEHNR, CDR2 FQNEAQ (reference sequence). The CDR3 bases that were read are TGTGCCAGCAGCTTGGGGCTCGCCACAGATACG. Its protein product is CASSLGLATDT. The entire CDR3 protein is CASSLGLATDTQYF.

This clone was counted at least ten times. Read data end 3 residues before the CDR3 end; the end is taken from the germline J gene. The chain recombines TRBV5-1 with TRBJ1-3, with D possibly matching TRBD1 (6 bases). Germline V gene lookup returns CDR1 SGHRS and CDR2 YFSETQ. The CDR3 consists of 16 residues. Deletions cut 0 bases from V and 1 base from J, with 11 bases between. The CDR3: CASSLEPRGSGNTIYF. Incomplete CDR3 DNA: TGCGCCAGCAGCTTGGAACCCAGGGGTTCTGGAAACACC. The full variable domain, rest sourced from reference TRBV5-1 and TRBJ1-3, is KAGVTQTPRYLIKTRGQQVTLSCSPISGHRSVSWYQQTPGQGLQFLFEYFSETQRNKGNFPGRFSGRQFSNSRSEMNVSTLELGDSALYLCASSLEPRGSGNTIYFGEGSWLTVV.

As for this clone: The read gets to within 3 residues of the CDR3 end, and the germline J gene fills in the rest. The V gene is TRBV19, the J gene TRBJ1-2; weak D call: TRBD1 (5 bases). Germline V gives CDR1 LNHDA, CDR2 SQIVND (reference sequence). The CDR3 totals 13 residues. V was trimmed by 4 bases and J by 5 bases, leaving 11 bases between them. CDR3 DNA, as far as it was read: TGTGCCAGTAGTAGGGTCAGGGAGTATGGC. Its protein product is CASSRVREYG. The whole CDR3 region reads CASSRVREYGYTF.

As for this clone: The read is 3 residues too short to cover the CDR3 end, so that end is filled in from the germline J gene. This chain joins TRBV18 and TRBJ1-2, with TRBD1 matching over 10 bases. The CDR3 runs to 15 residues. Germline V gives CDR1 KGHSH, CDR2 LQKENI. This CDR3 is CASSRGQGGIYDYTF. The DNA read from the CDR3 is TGTGCCAGCTCCCGCGGACAGGGGGGGATCTACGAC.

This clone was seen many times. The read terminates 3 residues ahead of where the CDR3 ends, so the germline J gene completes it. The chain is built from TRBV7-2 and TRBJ2-2; perhaps TRBD2 as D (5 bases). Trimming pared 5 bases from V and 7 bases from J, leaving 14 bases between. The CDR3 consists of 14 residues. Germline CDR1 and CDR2: SGHTA and FQGNSA. The CDR3 sequence: CASSTALGVGELFF. CDR3 DNA, as far as it was read: TGTGCCAGCAGCACCGCACTAGGTGTCGGGGAG.